The 32 T cell receptor beta chains below were found in one sample sequenced in a study of naive and memory T cell subsets. An equimolar mix of two oligonucleotides served as the beta constant-region primer for TRBC1 and TRBC2. TCRdb itself ran the UMI-ligation and nested PCR reads through MiXCR, one entry per CDR3 protein. The table has 130,000 to 150,000 distinct CDR3 sequences, about 17% seen once. The specimen sequenced was naive CD4+ T cells from blood. These receptors all come from a human donor in good health.

The gene calls are TRBV11-2 and TRBJ1-5, with a tentative D call TRBD1 (6 bases). This CDR3 spans 15 amino acids. The germline V gene encodes CDR1 SGHAT and CDR2 FQNNGV. Trimming cost V 4 bases and J 8 bases, with 18 bases left between them. The CDR3 region has the DNA TGTGCCAGCAGCTCCGGACAGAGCCGTGGGGAGCCCCAGCATTTT. It codes for CASSSGQSRGEPQHF.

The chain uses TRBV20-1 and TRBJ2-7, with TRBD2 matching 12 bases. V lost 6 bases, J lost 7 bases, and 10 bases stayed unmatched. The CDR3 runs 14 residues. Germline values: CDR1 DFQATT, CDR2 SNEGSKA (reference sequence). The CDR3 protein is CSAIRTSGNVEQYF. The CDR3 DNA sequence: TGCAGTGCCATTAGGACTAGCGGGAATGTAGAGCAGTACTTC.

This clonotype was observed a handful of times. The V gene is TRBV7-9, the J gene TRBJ2-7; 9 nucleotides align to TRBD1. There are 17 residues in the CDR3. Looked up from germline, CDR1 is SEHNR and CDR2 is FQNEAQ (reference sequence). J gave up 0 bases and V 1 base, and 7 bases lay outside the gene matches. The CDR3 loop reads CASSLVRGQGSSYEQYF. CDR3 sequence (DNA): TGTGCCAGCAGCTTAGTTCGAGGACAGGGGTCCTCCTACGAGCAGTACTTC. The whole variable domain, filled in from reference TRBV7-9 and TRBJ2-7, reads DTGVSQNPRHKITKRGQNVTFRCDPISEHNRLYWYRQTLGQGPEFLTYFQNEAQLEKSRLLSDRFSAERPKGSFSTLEIQRTEQGDSAMYLCASSLVRGQGSSYEQYFGPGTRLTVT.

The J gene is TRBJ1-5, the V gene TRBV6-2 or TRBV6-3; 10 bases fit TRBD1. The V gene end was trimmed by 7 bases and the J gene end by 7 bases; junction bases not matched to a gene: 10. Germline CDR1 reads MNHEY; CDR2 reads SVGEGT. The CDR3 contains 15 residues. Written as DNA, the CDR3 is TGTGCCAGCACCCCGAGGGACAGGGGCGGCCAGCCCCAGCATTTT. Translating it yields CASTPRDRGGQPQHF.

CDR3 loop: CSAQGPGQISNQPQHF. DNA for the CDR3: TGCAGTGCGCAAGGTCCGGGACAGATTAGCAATCAGCCCCAGCATTTT. This chain links TRBV20-1 with TRBJ1-5; 7 bases are a match to TRBD1. Germline V lookup: CDR1 DFQATT, CDR2 SNEGSKA (reference sequence). The CDR3 is made up of 16 amino acids. V shed 6 bases, J shed 0 bases, and the junction held 11 bases outside the gene matches.

The CDR3 DNA follows: TGTGCCAGCACCCACGGGGAGGGCTACGAGCAGTACTTC. Residues: CASTHGEGYEQYF. V gene TRBV6-5 combines with J gene TRBJ2-7, with 7 bases lining up with TRBD2. Germline V lookup: CDR1 MNHEY, CDR2 SVGAGI. The CDR3 extends over 13 amino acids. V gave up 7 bases and J gave up 3 bases; unmatched junction bases: 6.

V and J are TRBV10-3 and TRBJ2-7, with D unclear. V lost 4 bases and J lost 5, with 12 bases in between. This CDR3 is 13 amino acids long. Germline V lookup: CDR1 ENHRY, CDR2 SYGVKD. In nucleotides, the CDR3 is TGTGCCATCAGTGTCGAGCCCACCCACGAGCAGTACTTC. It encodes CAISVEPTHEQYF.

This clonotype has just a few counts. This chain connects TRBV28 to TRBJ2-7, with a tentative D call TRBD2 (6 bases). This CDR3 comprises 17 residues. Germline CDR1 and CDR2: MDHEN and SYDVKM. Between the trimmed V and J ends, which lost 2 bases and 2 bases, there was a span of 19 bases. The CDR3 here is CASSLNLGRTMTYEQYF. In DNA, the CDR3 is TGTGCCAGCAGTTTAAATCTCGGGAGAACAATGACCTACGAGCAGTACTTC. Based on the CDR3 plus reference TRBV28 and TRBJ2-7, the full variable domain is DVKVTQSSRYLVKRTGEKVFLECVQDMDHENMFWYRQDPGLGLRLIYFSYDVKMKEKGDIPEGYSVSREKKERFSLILESASTNQTSMYLCASSLNLGRTMTYEQYFGPGTRLTVT.

V is TRBV4-2 and J is TRBJ1-5, with a weak D call TRBD1 (5 bases). The germline gives CDR1 LGHNA, CDR2 YNFKEQ. This CDR3 has 14 amino acids. The germline V and J ends were trimmed by 0 bases and 8 bases, with 11 bases remaining between them. CDR3 sequence: CASSQDGGQEPQHF. CDR3 bases: TGTGCCAGCAGCCAAGATGGGGGTCAGGAGCCCCAGCATTTT.

The table lists this clonotype with a few counts. V usage is TRBV12-3 or TRBV12-4 and J usage is TRBJ2-7, with D possibly matching TRBD2 (5 bases). The V and J ends lost 5 bases and 2 bases respectively, with 16 bases between them. The CDR3 is 15 amino acids. The CDR3 DNA reads TGTGCCAGCAGTCAAATGGCGGGCCTTACCTACGAGCAGTACTTC. Residues: CASSQMAGLTYEQYF.

The V call is TRBV14, the J call TRBJ2-1; TRBD2 agrees at 9 bases. Germline V lookup: CDR1 SGHDN, CDR2 FVKESK. The V gene end was trimmed by 0 bases and the J gene end by 12 bases; junction bases not matched to a gene: 6. CDR3 length equals 14 residues. The CDR3 coding sequence is TGTGCCAGCAGCCAAGATGGGTCTAGCGGGACGCAGTTCTTC. It codes for CASSQDGSSGTQFF.

This clonotype was seen a handful of times. This sequence joins TRBV7-9 and TRBJ2-3, with D maybe TRBD2 (5 bases). Germline values: CDR1 SEHNR, CDR2 FQNEAQ (reference sequence). This CDR3 comprises 14 residues. V was clipped by 3 bases and J by 4 bases, with 11 bases between them. The CDR3 reads CASSFEGAADTQYF. The CDR3 DNA follows: TGTGCCAGCAGCTTTGAGGGAGCGGCAGATACGCAGTATTTT.

This sequence joins TRBV18 and TRBJ2-7; D remains unclear. CDR3 size: 14 residues. Trimming took off 6 bases at V and 4 bases at J, with 16 bases between the two ends. The germline gives CDR1 KGHSH, CDR2 LQKENI. The CDR3 DNA sequence: TGTGCCAGCTCCCCTTCGATGAGTTTTTACGAGCAGTACTTC. Its protein is CASSPSMSFYEQYF.

This clonotype was picked up a small number of times. V and J are TRBV4-2 and TRBJ2-3, with a tentative D call TRBD1 (6 bases). Germline loops: CDR1 LGHNA, CDR2 YNFKEQ. CDR3 length: 17 amino acids. With 0 bases removed from V and 4 bases from J, the gap between germline ends came to 17 bases. The CDR3 here is CASSQDRQAGDSDTQYF. Here the CDR3 DNA reads TGTGCCAGCAGCCAAGATCGTCAGGCAGGGGATTCAGATACGCAGTATTTT.

For the CDR3, the DNA is TGTGCCAGCAGCCCGGCAAGGGTTAGTAGCACTGAAGCTTTCTTT. This translates into CASSPARVSSTEAFF. The chain uses TRBV3-1 and TRBJ1-1; D remains ambiguous. The CDR3 runs to 15 residues. V lost 4 bases and J 4 bases, leaving 16 bases between the germline ends. Germline V gene data show CDR1 as LGHDT and CDR2 as YNNKEL (reference sequence).

The sample holds a few counts of this clonotype. V gene TRBV12-3 or TRBV12-4 combines with J gene TRBJ2-1, with TRBD2 matching 10 bases. CDR3 length: 18 amino acids. With V trimmed by 5 bases and J by 4 bases, 14 bases remained unmatched. Here the CDR3 reads CASSHRRGLAERYNEQFF. The CDR3 region has the DNA TGTGCCAGCAGTCACCGACGTGGACTAGCGGAAAGATACAATGAGCAGTTCTTC.

The rearrangement links TRBV20-1 to TRBJ2-3, with 11 bases fitting TRBD2. The germline V gene encodes CDR1 DFQATT and CDR2 SNEGSKA (reference sequence). CDR3 length equals 15 residues. V trimming: 6 bases; J trimming: 0 bases; junction bases outside the gene matches: 5. The CDR3 region is CSAQTSGSSTDTQYF. The CDR3 bases are TGCAGTGCGCAAACTAGCGGGAGCAGCACAGATACGCAGTATTTT.

The CDR3 coding sequence is TGTGCCAGCAGCACCCGAGAGACCCAGTACTTC. As protein: CASSTRETQYF. The chain uses TRBV7-9 and TRBJ2-5; the D is unclear. V was pared by 5 bases and J by 4 bases, with 5 bases between. This CDR3 has 11 amino acids. Germline V gene data show CDR1 as SEHNR and CDR2 as FQNEAQ (reference sequence).

This rearrangement joins TRBV7-9 to TRBJ2-3, with D possibly being TRBD1 or TRBD2 (5 bases each). In germline, CDR1 is SEHNR, CDR2 FQNEAQ (reference sequence). This CDR3 is built from 15 residues. Trimming cost V 5 bases and J 4 bases, with 16 bases left between them. Here the CDR3 reads CASSPGTGKADTQYF. The CDR3 DNA reads as TGTGCCAGCAGCCCGGGGACGGGGAAGGCAGATACGCAGTATTTT. The full variable domain, rest sourced from reference TRBV7-9 and TRBJ2-3, is DTGVSQNPRHKITKRGQNVTFRCDPISEHNRLYWYRQTLGQGPEFLTYFQNEAQLEKSRLLSDRFSAERPKGSFSTLEIQRTEQGDSAMYLCASSPGTGKADTQYFGPGTRLTVL.

The V gene is TRBV21-1, the J gene TRBJ1-4; the D segment call TRBD1 is taken from the table without a DNA check. TRBV21-1 represents a pseudogene. The CDR3 totals 18 residues. The CDR3 is CASSNRKTGTTTNEKLFF. The CDR3 nucleotides are TGTGCCAGCAGCAACCGAAAAACGGGGACCACAACTAATGAAAAACTGTTTTTT.

This clonotype was recorded many times. This chain uses TRBV5-1 with TRBJ2-3; 9 positions agree with TRBD2. V was clipped by 0 bases and J by 4 bases; unmatched bases: 3. Looked up from germline, CDR1 is SGHRS and CDR2 is YFSETQ. The CDR3 covers 15 residues. The CDR3 sequence is CASSLGGRAPDTQYF. The CDR3 DNA reads TGCGCCAGCAGCTTGGGCGGGAGGGCCCCAGATACGCAGTATTTT.

This chain connects TRBV18 to TRBJ2-2; no clear D. Germline CDR1 and CDR2: KGHSH and LQKENI. V was trimmed by 3 bases and J by 1 base, leaving 6 bases between them. CDR3 length equals 14 residues. The CDR3 nucleotides are TGTGCCAGCTCACCCTTTTGGAACACCGGGGAGCTGTTTTTT. It is translated as CASSPFWNTGELFF.

This clonotype was detected a few times. The V gene is TRBV10-1, the J gene TRBJ2-5, with 14 nucleotides matching TRBD2. CDR1 WNHNN and CDR2 SYGVQD come from the germline V gene (reference sequence). V gave up 7 bases and J gave up 9 bases; unmatched junction bases: 4. CDR3 length: 13 amino acids. CDR3 amino acids: CASTGLAGGPQYF. CDR3 in DNA: TGCGCCAGCACCGGACTAGCGGGAGGCCCCCAGTACTTC.

The chain is built from TRBV4-1 and TRBJ2-4; TRBD1 matches 7 bases. The V segment lost 5 bases and the J segment 8 bases; nucleotides outside the gene matches: 15. CDR1 MGHRA and CDR2 YSYEKL come from the germline V gene. This CDR3 has 16 residues. CDR3 sequence (DNA): TGCGCCAGCAGCTCCACGGGTGGCAGGGGGACGGACATTCAGTACTTC. Residues: CASSSTGGRGTDIQYF.

V and J are TRBV7-2 and TRBJ2-3; D not certain. The V end lost 5 bases, the J end lost 3 bases, and 12 bases lay between the germline ends. The CDR3 covers 14 residues. The germline V gene has CDR1 SGHTA and CDR2 FQGNSA. CDR3 coding DNA: TGTGCCAGCAGCCGGTTTACAGCTACAGATACGCAGTATTTT. Translated, it gives CASSRFTATDTQYF.

Only a few counts were recorded for this clonotype. J is TRBJ2-3 and V is TRBV6-1; 7 nucleotides match TRBD2. The CDR3 spans 16 residues. J gave up 4 bases and V 3 bases, and 10 bases lay outside the gene matches. Germline CDR1 and CDR2: MNHNS and SASEGT. CDR3 coding DNA: TGTGCCAGCAGTGAGGCTGGCGGGAGCACTGCAGATACGCAGTATTTT. Protein sequence: CASSEAGGSTADTQYF.

The V gene is TRBV20-1, the J gene TRBJ1-1, with D tentatively TRBD1 (6 bases). Looked up from germline, CDR1 is DFQATT and CDR2 is SNEGSKA (reference sequence). The CDR3 spans 14 residues. Trimming removed 4 bases at V and 4 bases at J, with 16 bases between. The CDR3 here is CSAIQGNQGTEAFF. Written as DNA, the CDR3 is TGCAGTGCTATACAGGGAAACCAGGGCACTGAAGCTTTCTTT.

This clonotype has more than one count but fewer than ten. J is TRBJ2-1 and V is TRBV5-1; either TRBD1 or TRBD2 may supply D (5 bases each). V was cut by 5 bases and J by 5 bases, with 14 bases left in between. This CDR3 is 14 amino acids long. Germline CDR1 and CDR2: SGHRS and YFSETQ. The CDR3 DNA reads TGCGCCAGCAGATCCGGGACGAATAACAATGAGCAGTTCTTC. It encodes CASRSGTNNNEQFF.

CDR3 sequence: CASSPRLLYEQYF. The CDR3, as DNA: TGTGCCAGCAGCCCAAGACTACTCTACGAGCAGTACTTC. The chain joins TRBV12-3 or TRBV12-4 to TRBJ2-7; possibly TRBD2 for D (5 bases). This CDR3 comprises 13 residues. Between the trimmed V and J ends, which lost 6 bases and 3 bases, there was a span of 12 bases.

This clonotype came up a few times. The chain has TRBV29-1 and TRBJ2-5; the D gene is possibly TRBD2 (5 bases). Trimming stripped 8 bases from V and 1 base from J, with 14 bases between. Germline-derived CDR1 and CDR2 are SQVTM and ANQGSEA. The CDR3 runs to 13 residues. The CDR3: CSFGERTQETQYF. In nucleotides, the CDR3 is TGCAGCTTTGGGGAGAGGACCCAAGAGACCCAGTACTTC.

This clonotype has a handful of counts. The chain uses TRBV20-1 and TRBJ2-5; no firm D call. The length of the CDR3 is 14 residues. The V end was cut by 6 bases, the J end by 1 base, with 15 bases between. The V gene's germline CDR1 is DFQATT and CDR2 SNEGSKA (reference sequence). The CDR3 nucleotides read TGCAGTGCCCTCGACGGACGTAGCCAAGAGACCCAGTACTTC. Its translation is CSALDGRSQETQYF.

In DNA form, the CDR3 reads TGTGCCAGCGGCAATGACAGGGGGCTTGAAAAACTGTTTTTT. It codes for CASGNDRGLEKLFF. This rearrangement joins TRBV5-6 to TRBJ1-4; 10 nucleotides align to TRBD1. Germline lookup yields CDR1 SGHDT and CDR2 YYEEEE. This CDR3 has 14 amino acids. V was pared by 7 bases and J by 7 bases, with 7 bases of the junction left unmatched. The complete variable domain, with remaining parts taken from reference TRBV5-6 and TRBJ1-4, reads DAGVTQSPTHLIKTRGQQVTLRCSPKSGHDTVSWYQQALGQGPQFIFQYYEEEERQRGNFPDRFSGHQFPNYSSELNVNALLLGDSALYLCASGNDRGLEKLFFGSGTQLSVL.